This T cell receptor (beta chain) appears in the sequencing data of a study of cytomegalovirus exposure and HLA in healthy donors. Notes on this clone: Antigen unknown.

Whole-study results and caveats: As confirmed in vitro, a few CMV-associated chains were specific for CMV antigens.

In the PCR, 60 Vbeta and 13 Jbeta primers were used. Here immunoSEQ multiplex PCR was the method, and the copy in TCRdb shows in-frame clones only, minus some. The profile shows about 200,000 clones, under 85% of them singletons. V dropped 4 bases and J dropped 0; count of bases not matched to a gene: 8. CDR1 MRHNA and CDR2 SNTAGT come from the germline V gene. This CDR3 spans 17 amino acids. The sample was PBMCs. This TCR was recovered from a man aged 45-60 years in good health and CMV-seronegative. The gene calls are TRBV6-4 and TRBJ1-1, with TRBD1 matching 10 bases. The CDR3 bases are TGTGCCAGCAGTGTTGTCTGGGACAGGGGATTGAACACTGAAGCTTTCTTT. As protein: CASSVVWDRGLNTEAFF.